This T cell receptor (beta chain) was documented in a study of identical twins. Every donor was a healthy Caucasian. TCRdb reanalysed the 5' RACE reads using MiXCR and keeps one entry per CDR3 protein. The sample has 1.5 million to 2 million distinct CDR3 sequences, less than 35% seen once; the top ten hold under 0.35%. This clonotype has a handful of counts. No antigen is known for it. Trimming removed 5 bases from V and 4 bases from J, with 8 bases in between. This CDR3 contains 12 residues. The germline V gene encodes CDR1 SQVTM and CDR2 ANQGSEA. General observations from the study: Abundant beta clonotypes from cord blood bore fewer insertions; memory repertoires lacked this pattern. Compared with models, monozygotic twins showed more out-of-frame TCR alpha sharing.

The clonotype originates from a newborn girl in good health. What was sequenced was cord blood. This chain connects TRBV29-1 to TRBJ2-2; D is undetermined. The DNA of the CDR3 is TGCAGCGTTTGCCTTGGCACCGGGGAGCTGTTTTTT. Translating it yields CSVCLGTGELFF.